The 27 T cell receptor beta chains given below trace back to one sample, sequenced in a study of T cell responses to AZD1222 COVID-19 vaccine. The assay was immunoSEQ multiplex PCR, and TCRdb's table has in-frame clones only and misses some. The sample carries fewer than 150,000 clones, 88% recorded once. Sequences were derived from peripheral blood, sampled 28 days after the second AZD1222 dose. The receptor source for this set is an adult who received the AZD1222 COVID-19 vaccine.

The genes are TRBV6-5 and TRBJ2-7; TRBD1 is a possible D gene (6 bases). The ends were cut back, 6 bases at V and 2 bases at J, with 11 bases in the middle. The CDR3 is 13 amino acids. Germline lookup yields CDR1 MNHEY and CDR2 SVGAGI. CDR3 nucleotide sequence: TGTGCCAGCAGCCCAGGACAGACCTACGAGCAGTACTTC. It encodes CASSPGQTYEQYF.

V gene TRBV5-1 combines with J gene TRBJ2-1; TRBD2 matches 10 bases. Germline-derived CDR1 and CDR2 are SGHRS and YFSETQ. The V segment lost 2 bases and the J segment 4 bases; nucleotides outside the gene matches: 6. This CDR3 is built from 16 residues. The CDR3 region has the DNA TGCGCCAGCAGCTTCGGACTAGCGGATTTATACAATGAGCAGTTCTTC. Translation: CASSFGLADLYNEQFF.

V gene TRBV3-1 (or the pseudogene TRBV3-2) combines with J gene TRBJ1-3; D perhaps matches TRBD1 (5 bases). The CDR3 sequence is 12 residues long. V lost 1 base and J lost 7, with 5 bases in between. CDR1 is LGHDT, CDR2 YNNKEL, per germline (reference sequence). DNA for the CDR3: TGTGCCAGCAGCCAAGGGGGGAACACCATATATTTT. Translated, it gives CASSQGGNTIYF.

The J gene is TRBJ2-5, the V gene TRBV5-1; 14 bases map to TRBD2. The ends lost 2 bases at V and 4 bases at J; junction bases unmatched: 4. Per the germline V gene, CDR1 is SGHRS and CDR2 is YFSETQ. The CDR3 has 16 amino acids. The CDR3 DNA follows: TGCGCCAGCAGCTTACTGACTAGCGGGAGGGCAGAGACCCAGTACTTC. Translating it yields CASSLLTSGRAETQYF. Variable domain in full (rest from reference TRBV5-1 and TRBJ2-5): KAGVTQTPRYLIKTRGQQVTLSCSPISGHRSVSWYQQTPGQGLQFLFEYFSETQRNKGNFPGRFSGRQFSNSRSEMNVSTLELGDSALYLCASSLLTSGRAETQYFGPGTRLLVL.

This clone has at least ten counts. The chain combines TRBV2 with TRBJ2-5; possible D gene TRBD2, 6 bases. From germline, CDR1 is SNHLY and CDR2 FYNNEI. Trimming took off 3 bases at V and 8 bases at J, with 16 bases between the two ends. This CDR3 comprises 14 residues. The CDR3 coding sequence is TGTGCCAGCAGTGACGGACTCGGGGGAGATACCCAGTACTTC. This gives the protein CASSDGLGGDTQYF.

This clone has only a few counts. The chain couples TRBV11-2 to TRBJ1-6, with 10 bases fitting TRBD1. V shed 1 base, J shed 6 bases, and the junction held 6 bases outside the gene matches. Germline V gives CDR1 SGHAT, CDR2 FQNNGV. This CDR3 has 17 residues. CDR3 amino acids: CASSLVEWTGGNSPLHF. In nucleotides, the CDR3 is TGTGCCAGCAGCTTAGTGGAATGGACAGGGGGTAATTCACCCCTCCACTTT. Filled out from reference TRBV11-2 and TRBJ1-6, the complete variable domain reads EAGVAQSPRYKIIEKRQSVAFWCNPISGHATLYWYQQILGQGPKLLIQFQNNGVVDDSQLPKDRFSAERLKGVDSTLKIQPAKLEDSAVYLCASSLVEWTGGNSPLHFGNGTRLTVT.

The chain uses TRBV6-1 and TRBJ1-5; weak D call: TRBD1 (5 bases). The V end was cut by 3 bases, the J end by 2 bases, with 11 bases between. Germline V gene sequence: CDR1 MNHNS, CDR2 SASEGT. The CDR3 spans 15 residues. CDR3 nucleotide sequence: TGTGCCAGCAGTGAGGAGGGACGGGGCAATCAGCCCCAGCATTTT. This codes for CASSEEGRGNQPQHF.

The rearrangement uses TRBV9 and TRBJ2-1; no definite D call. Trimming cost V 3 bases and J 2 bases, with 12 bases left between them. Germline loops: CDR1 SGDLS, CDR2 YYNGEE. CDR3 length: 15 amino acids. For the CDR3, the DNA is TGTGCCAGCAGCGATCTTAGCAAAGCCTACAATGAGCAGTTCTTC. Residues: CASSDLSKAYNEQFF.

This clone occurred a few times. The chain employs TRBV11-1 and TRBJ2-4; D is undetermined. V lost 3 bases to trimming and J lost 1 base, with 10 bases between them. The CDR3 consists of 15 residues. The germline CDR1 and CDR2 sequences are SGHAT and FQDESV (reference sequence). CDR3 protein: CASSFDGSAKNIQYF. As DNA, the CDR3 is TGTGCCAGCAGCTTCGACGGGTCGGCCAAAAACATTCAGTACTTC.

The V call is TRBV7-8, the J call TRBJ1-4; D might be TRBD1 (6 bases). Germline loops: CDR1 SGHVS, CDR2 FQNEAQ. This CDR3 contains 16 residues. V lost 4 bases and J lost 0, with 12 bases in between. CDR3: CASSSRTAATNEKLFF. In nucleotides, the CDR3 is TGTGCCAGCAGCTCACGGACAGCAGCAACTAATGAAAAACTGTTTTTT.

The chain has TRBV7-9 and TRBJ1-1, with 8 bases aligning to TRBD1. Germline lookup yields CDR1 SEHNR and CDR2 FQNEAQ (reference sequence). V shed 3 bases, J shed 6 bases, and the junction held 6 bases outside the gene matches. This CDR3 has 14 amino acids. CDR3 amino acids: CASSLQGAGAEAFF. CDR3 nucleotides: TGTGCCAGCAGCTTGCAGGGGGCCGGGGCTGAAGCTTTCTTT.

The chain employs TRBV14 and TRBJ2-4; the D is unclear. This CDR3 has 15 residues. In germline, CDR1 is SGHDN, CDR2 FVKESK. V was pared by 2 bases and J by 6 bases, with 14 bases between. The CDR3 DNA reads TGTGCCAGCAGCCAATCTTCCCTTATGGGAAACATTCAGTACTTC. Translating it yields CASSQSSLMGNIQYF.

This clone was counted once. The chain employs TRBV2 and TRBJ1-4; no clear D. The germline V gene has CDR1 SNHLY and CDR2 FYNNEI. The V end was cut by 5 bases, the J end by 7 bases, with 17 bases between. The CDR3 loop spans 15 amino acids. CDR3 loop: CASSPAGFSVEKLFF. In nucleotides, the CDR3 is TGTGCCAGCAGTCCGGCGGGGTTTTCGGTTGAAAAACTGTTTTTT.

The V call is TRBV29-1, the J call TRBJ1-1, with D possibly being TRBD1 (6 bases). The CDR3 runs to 13 residues. Germline loops: CDR1 SQVTM, CDR2 ANQGSEA. Trimming took 1 base from V and 5 from J, leaving 11 bases between them. This CDR3 is CSVEAGTRTEAFF. In nucleotides, the CDR3 is TGCAGCGTTGAAGCGGGGACAAGGACTGAAGCTTTCTTT.

This chain joins TRBV19 and TRBJ2-1; 13 bases are shared with TRBD2. The CDR3 has 16 residues. Germline V gene lookup returns CDR1 LNHDA and CDR2 SQIVND (reference sequence). Trimming at V came to 5 bases and at J to 5 bases, leaving 6 bases not matched to a gene. The CDR3 sequence is CASSDGLAGVNNEQFF. CDR3 nucleotides: TGTGCCAGTAGTGACGGACTAGCGGGAGTTAACAATGAGCAGTTCTTC.

This chain joins TRBV30 and TRBJ1-3; 9 nucleotides agree with TRBD1. The germline CDR1 and CDR2 sequences are GTSNPN and SVGIG (reference sequence). CDR3 length: 16 amino acids. Trimming took 3 bases from V and 0 from J; bases not matched to a gene: 6. CDR3 in DNA: TGTGCCTGGAGCGTAACGGGACAGGGCTCTGGAAACACCATATATTTT. Encoded protein: CAWSVTGQGSGNTIYF.

The rearrangement joins TRBV6-5 to TRBJ1-1, with D unresolved. Trimming cost V 10 bases and J 0 bases, with 15 bases left between them. Per germline, CDR1 MNHEY and CDR2 SVGAGI. This CDR3 has 14 amino acids. The CDR3 DNA sequence: TGTGCCACTGCCGGGTCAAGATTGAACACTGAAGCTTTCTTT. Encoded protein: CATAGSRLNTEAFF.

The gene calls are TRBV30 and TRBJ1-2; possible D gene TRBD1, 6 bases. Looked up from germline, CDR1 is GTSNPN and CDR2 is SVGIG (reference sequence). The CDR3 loop spans 18 amino acids. V lost 2 bases to trimming and J lost 9 bases, with 31 bases between them. This CDR3 is CAWSPAQGPNTLRESYTF. The CDR3 DNA sequence: TGTGCCTGGAGTCCAGCCCAGGGGCCCAACACCCTCCGAGAAAGCTACACCTTC.

This chain uses TRBV6-1 with TRBJ1-2; D ambiguous. The CDR3 contains 13 residues. V was trimmed by 2 bases and J by 7 bases, leaving 11 bases between them. CDR1 MNHNS and CDR2 SASEGT come from the germline V gene. The CDR3 DNA sequence: TGTGCCAGCAGTGAAAACGCGGGGTTTGGCTACACCTTC. This translates into CASSENAGFGYTF.

In its sample, this clone was seen a few times. The rearrangement links TRBV3-1 (or the pseudogene TRBV3-2) to TRBJ1-1, with D maybe TRBD1 (5 bases). Germline CDR1 LGHDT, CDR2 YNNKEL (reference sequence). CDR3 size: 10 residues. V was cut by 3 bases and J by 14 bases, with 10 bases left in between. The CDR3 here is CASSQAGTFF. DNA of the CDR3: TGTGCCAGCAGCCAGGCAGGGACCTTCTTT.

V usage is TRBV11-2 and J usage is TRBJ2-7, with 7 bases that match TRBD2. There are 16 residues in the CDR3. Germline loops: CDR1 SGHAT, CDR2 FQNNGV. The V and J ends lost 1 base and 4 bases, in that order; junction bases with no gene match: 10. In nucleotides, the CDR3 is TGTGCCAGCAGCTTAGTCGCGACTAGCCTTAAATACGAGCAGTACTTC. As protein: CASSLVATSLKYEQYF.

The rearrangement uses TRBV18 and TRBJ2-7, with D hard to call. This CDR3 comprises 13 residues. Germline V gene data show CDR1 as KGHSH and CDR2 as LQKENI. Trimming removed 4 bases from V and 5 bases from J, with 12 bases in between. The CDR3 spells CASSLERLDEQYF. The DNA for the CDR3 is TGTGCCAGCTCACTAGAACGGCTTGACGAGCAGTACTTC.

The chain recombines TRBV11-3 with TRBJ2-7; D not resolved. The CDR3 spans 20 residues. Trimming pared 1 base from V and 2 bases from J, leaving 27 bases between. CDR1 is SGHNT and CDR2 is YENEEA in the germline V gene. This CDR3 is CASSLGGFLGQTPGPYEQYF. CDR3 DNA sequence: TGTGCCAGCAGCTTAGGAGGCTTTCTGGGCCAGACTCCCGGCCCCTACGAGCAGTACTTC.

The V call is TRBV7-2, the J call TRBJ1-2, with D perhaps matching TRBD1 (5 bases). The CDR3 covers 13 residues. V was clipped by 3 bases and J by 4 bases, with 9 bases between them. Germline V gene lookup returns CDR1 SGHTA and CDR2 FQGNSA. CDR3 loop: CASSFGGTYGYTF. CDR3 DNA: TGTGCCAGCAGCTTTGGGGGGACCTATGGCTACACCTTC.

The rearrangement joins TRBV11-2 to TRBJ2-3; 7 nucleotides align to TRBD2. Unmatched junction bases numbered 11, after V lost 3 bases and J lost 5 bases. Germline values: CDR1 SGHAT, CDR2 FQNNGV. This CDR3 has 16 amino acids. This CDR3 is CASSLRRGSLGDTQYF. The DNA for the CDR3 is TGTGCCAGCAGCTTGAGGCGCGGGAGTTTAGGAGATACGCAGTATTTT.

The V and J genes are TRBV6-5 and TRBJ2-7; possible D gene TRBD2, 5 bases. V shed 6 bases and J shed 1 base, with 10 bases lying between them. The CDR3 is 13 residues long. Germline V gene sequence: CDR1 MNHEY, CDR2 SVGAGI. The CDR3 nucleotides read TGTGCCAGCAGACCTCGGACTTCCTACGAGCAGTACTTC. It encodes CASRPRTSYEQYF.

J is TRBJ1-2 and V is TRBV6-5, with D uncertain. This CDR3 comprises 11 residues. Germline V gives CDR1 MNHEY, CDR2 SVGAGI. The V end was cut by 2 bases, the J end by 10 bases, with 8 bases between. The CDR3, as DNA: TGTGCCAGCAGTTACAGGGCCGACTACACCTTC. Protein: CASSYRADYTF.